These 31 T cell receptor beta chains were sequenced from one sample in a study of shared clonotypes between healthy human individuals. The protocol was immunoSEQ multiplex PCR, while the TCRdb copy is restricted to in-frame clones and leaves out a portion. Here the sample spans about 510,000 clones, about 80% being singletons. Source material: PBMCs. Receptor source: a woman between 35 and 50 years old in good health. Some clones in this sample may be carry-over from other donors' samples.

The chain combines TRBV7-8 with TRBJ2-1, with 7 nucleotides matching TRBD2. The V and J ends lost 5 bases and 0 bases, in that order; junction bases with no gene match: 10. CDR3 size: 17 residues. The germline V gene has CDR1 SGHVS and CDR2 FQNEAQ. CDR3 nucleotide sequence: TGTGCCAGCAGCCTTAGGGCGCTAGCGGACTCCTACAATGAGCAGTTCTTC. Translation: CASSLRALADSYNEQFF.

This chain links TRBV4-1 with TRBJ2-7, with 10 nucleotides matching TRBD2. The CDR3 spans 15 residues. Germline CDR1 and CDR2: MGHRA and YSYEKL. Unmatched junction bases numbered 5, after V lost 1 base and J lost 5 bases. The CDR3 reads CASSQGGLAIHEQYF. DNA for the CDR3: TGCGCCAGCAGCCAAGGGGGACTAGCGATACACGAGCAGTACTTC.

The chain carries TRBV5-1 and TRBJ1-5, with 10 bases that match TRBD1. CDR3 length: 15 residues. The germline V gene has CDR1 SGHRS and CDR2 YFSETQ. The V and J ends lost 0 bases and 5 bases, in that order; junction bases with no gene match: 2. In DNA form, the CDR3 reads TGCGCCAGCAGCTTGGAAGGGACAGGGGATCAGCCCCAGCATTTT. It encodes CASSLEGTGDQPQHF.

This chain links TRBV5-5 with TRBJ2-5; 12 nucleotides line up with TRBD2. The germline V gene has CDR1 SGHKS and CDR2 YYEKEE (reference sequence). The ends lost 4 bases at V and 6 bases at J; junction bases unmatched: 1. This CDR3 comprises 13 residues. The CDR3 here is CASSTSGRQTQYF. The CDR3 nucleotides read TGTGCCAGCAGCACTAGCGGGAGGCAGACCCAGTACTTC.

DNA for the CDR3: TGTGCCAGCAGCTTACCCCTGAGGACTAGCGCGTACAATGAGCAGTTCTTC. Residues: CASSLPLRTSAYNEQFF. The rearrangement joins TRBV7-9 to TRBJ2-1, with TRBD2 matching 9 bases. The trim removed 2 bases at V and 4 bases at J, leaving 9 bases unmatched. The CDR3 has 17 amino acids. CDR1 is SEHNR, CDR2 FQNEAQ, per germline (reference sequence).

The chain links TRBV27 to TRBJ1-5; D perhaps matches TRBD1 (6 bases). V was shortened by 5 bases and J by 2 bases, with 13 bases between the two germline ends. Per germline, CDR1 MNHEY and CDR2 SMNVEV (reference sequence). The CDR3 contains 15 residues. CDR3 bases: TGTGCCAGCAGTGAGTCGACAGGCCGCAATCAGCCCCAGCATTTT. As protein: CASSESTGRNQPQHF.

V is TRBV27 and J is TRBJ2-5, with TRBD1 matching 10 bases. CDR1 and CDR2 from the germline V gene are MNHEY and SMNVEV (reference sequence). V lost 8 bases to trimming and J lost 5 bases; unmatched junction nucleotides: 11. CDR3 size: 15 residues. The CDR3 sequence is CASSLGTGVGETQYF. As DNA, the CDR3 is TGTGCCAGCTCTTTGGGGACAGGGGTGGGGGAGACCCAGTACTTC.

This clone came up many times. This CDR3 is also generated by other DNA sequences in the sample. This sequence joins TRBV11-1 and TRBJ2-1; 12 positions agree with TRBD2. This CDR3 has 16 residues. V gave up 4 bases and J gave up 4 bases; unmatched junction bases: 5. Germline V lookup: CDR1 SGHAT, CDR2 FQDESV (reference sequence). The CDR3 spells CASSSSGTSGYNEQFF. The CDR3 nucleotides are TGTGCCAGCAGCTCCTCCGGGACTAGCGGGTACAATGAGCAGTTCTTC.

The CDR3 DNA reads as TGTGCCAGTAGAAGGGACAGGAAAAAACCCAGTGATAGGGCCAACGTCCTGACTTTC. It specifies CASRRDRKKPSDRANVLTF. The rearrangement joins TRBV19 to TRBJ2-6, with 8 nucleotides matching TRBD1. The ends lost 6 bases at V and 5 bases at J; junction bases unmatched: 18. This CDR3 spans 19 amino acids. Germline V gene data show CDR1 as LNHDA and CDR2 as SQIVND (reference sequence).

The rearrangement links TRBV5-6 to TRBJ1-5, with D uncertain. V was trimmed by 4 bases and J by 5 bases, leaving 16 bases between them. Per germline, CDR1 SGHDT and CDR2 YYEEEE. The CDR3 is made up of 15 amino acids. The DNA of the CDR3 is TGTGCCAGCAGCGACACCAAGGGAGGATATCAGCCCCAGCATTTT. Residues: CASSDTKGGYQPQHF.

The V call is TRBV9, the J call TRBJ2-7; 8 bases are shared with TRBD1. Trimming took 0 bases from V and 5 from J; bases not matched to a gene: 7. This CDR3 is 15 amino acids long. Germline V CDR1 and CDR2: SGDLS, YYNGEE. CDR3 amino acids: CASSVETSGGDEQYF. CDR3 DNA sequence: TGTGCCAGCAGCGTAGAAACCTCAGGGGGCGACGAGCAGTACTTC.

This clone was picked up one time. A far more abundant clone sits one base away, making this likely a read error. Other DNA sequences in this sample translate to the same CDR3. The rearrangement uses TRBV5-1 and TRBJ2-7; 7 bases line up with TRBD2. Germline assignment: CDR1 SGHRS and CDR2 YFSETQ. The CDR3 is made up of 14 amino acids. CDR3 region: CASSVPSSGYEQYF. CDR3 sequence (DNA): TGCGCCAGCAGCGTCCCGTCTAGCGGATACGAGCAATACTTC.

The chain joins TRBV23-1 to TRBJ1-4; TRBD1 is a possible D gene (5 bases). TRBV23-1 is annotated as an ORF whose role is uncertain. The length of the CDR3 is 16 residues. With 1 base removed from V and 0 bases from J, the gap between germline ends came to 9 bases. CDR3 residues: CASSQLGRATNEKLFF. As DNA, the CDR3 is TGCGCCAGCAGTCAATTGGGGCGGGCAACTAATGAAAAACTGTTTTTT.

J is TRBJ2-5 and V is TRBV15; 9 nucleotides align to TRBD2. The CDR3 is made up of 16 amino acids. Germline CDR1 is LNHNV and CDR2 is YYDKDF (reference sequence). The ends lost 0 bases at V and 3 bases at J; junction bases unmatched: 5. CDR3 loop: CATSRDLVAGEETQYF. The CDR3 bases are TGTGCCACCAGCAGAGATTTGGTAGCGGGAGAAGAGACCCAGTACTTC.

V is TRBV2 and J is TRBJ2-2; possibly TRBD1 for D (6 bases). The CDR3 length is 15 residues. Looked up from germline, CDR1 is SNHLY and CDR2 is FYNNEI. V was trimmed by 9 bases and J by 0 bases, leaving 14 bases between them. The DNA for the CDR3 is TGTGCCAGTAAATCGACAGGAACGAACACCGGGGAGCTGTTTTTT. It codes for CASKSTGTNTGELFF. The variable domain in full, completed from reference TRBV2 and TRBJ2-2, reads EPEVTQTPSHQVTQMGQEVILRCVPISNHLYFYWYRQILGQKVEFLVSFYNNEISEKSEIFDDQFSVERPDGSNFTLKIRSTKLEDSAMYFCASKSTGTNTGELFFGEGSRLTVL.

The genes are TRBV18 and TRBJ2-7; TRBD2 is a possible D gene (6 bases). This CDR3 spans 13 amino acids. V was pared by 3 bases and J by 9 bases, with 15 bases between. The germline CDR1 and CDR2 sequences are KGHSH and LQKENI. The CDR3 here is CASSPGDSRRQYF. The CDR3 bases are TGTGCCAGCTCACCGGGGGACTCTCGTCGGCAGTACTTC. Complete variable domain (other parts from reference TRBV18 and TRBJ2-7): NAGVMQNPRHLVRRRGQEARLRCSPMKGHSHVYWYRQLPEEGLKFMVYLQKENIIDESGMPKERFSAEFPKEGPSILRIQQVVRGDSAAYFCASSPGDSRRQYFGPGTRLTVT.

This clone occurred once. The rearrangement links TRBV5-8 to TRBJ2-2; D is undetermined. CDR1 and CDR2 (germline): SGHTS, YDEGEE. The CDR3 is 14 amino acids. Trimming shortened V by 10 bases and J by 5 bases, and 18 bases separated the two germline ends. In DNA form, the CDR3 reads TGTGCCTCACCGGAGAGAGTGGAGACCGGGGAGCTGTTTTTT. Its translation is CASPERVETGELFF.

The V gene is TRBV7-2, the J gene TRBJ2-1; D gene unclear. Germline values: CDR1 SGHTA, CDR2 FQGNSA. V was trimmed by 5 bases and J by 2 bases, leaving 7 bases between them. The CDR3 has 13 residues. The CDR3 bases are TGTGCCAGCAGCCATAACACCTACAATGAGCAGTTCTTC. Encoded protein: CASSHNTYNEQFF.

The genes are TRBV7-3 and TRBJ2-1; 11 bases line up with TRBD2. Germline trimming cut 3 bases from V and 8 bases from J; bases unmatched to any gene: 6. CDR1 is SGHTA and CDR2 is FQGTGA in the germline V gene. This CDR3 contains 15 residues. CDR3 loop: CASSLVAGGPHEQFF. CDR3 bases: TGTGCCAGCAGCTTGGTAGCGGGAGGGCCTCATGAGCAGTTCTTC.

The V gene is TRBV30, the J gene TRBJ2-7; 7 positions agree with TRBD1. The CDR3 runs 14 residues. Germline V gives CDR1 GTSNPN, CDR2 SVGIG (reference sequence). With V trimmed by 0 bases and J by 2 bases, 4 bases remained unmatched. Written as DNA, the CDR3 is TGTGCCTGGAGTGTAATAGGGACAGCCTACGAGCAGTACTTC. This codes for CAWSVIGTAYEQYF.

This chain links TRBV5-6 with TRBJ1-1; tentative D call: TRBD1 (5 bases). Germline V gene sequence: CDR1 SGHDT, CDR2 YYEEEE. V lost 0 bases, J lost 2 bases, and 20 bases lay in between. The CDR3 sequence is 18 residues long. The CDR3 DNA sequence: TGTGCCAGCAGCTTGGCCGGTTTCGTTCTGGGGCCCAACACTGAAGCTTTCTTT. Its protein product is CASSLAGFVLGPNTEAFF.

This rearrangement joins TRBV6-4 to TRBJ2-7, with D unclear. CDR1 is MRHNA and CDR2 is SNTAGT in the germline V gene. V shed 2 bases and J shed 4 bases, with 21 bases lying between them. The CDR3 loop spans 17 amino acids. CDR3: CASSDPTRTRSRYEQYF. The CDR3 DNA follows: TGTGCCAGCAGTGACCCCACCCGGACCCGCTCCCGATACGAGCAGTACTTC.

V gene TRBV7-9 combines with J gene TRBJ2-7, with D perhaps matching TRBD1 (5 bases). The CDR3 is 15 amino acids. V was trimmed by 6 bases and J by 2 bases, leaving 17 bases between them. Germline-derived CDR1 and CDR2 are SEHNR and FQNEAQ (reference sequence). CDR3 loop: CASRNPRDSAYEQYF. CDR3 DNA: TGTGCCAGCAGGAACCCCCGTGACAGTGCCTACGAGCAGTACTTC. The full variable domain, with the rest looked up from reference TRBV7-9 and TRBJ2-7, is DTGVSQNPRHKITKRGQNVTFRCDPISEHNRLYWYRQTLGQGPEFLTYFQNEAQLEKSRLLSDRFSAERPKGSFSTLEIQRTEQGDSAMYLCASRNPRDSAYEQYFGPGTRLTVT.

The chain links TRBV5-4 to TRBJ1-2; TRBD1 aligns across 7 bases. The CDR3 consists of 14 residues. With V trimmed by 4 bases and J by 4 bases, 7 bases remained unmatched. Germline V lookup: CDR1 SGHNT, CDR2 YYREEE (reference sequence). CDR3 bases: TGTGCCAGCAGCAGAAGACAGGGAGGCTATGGCTACACCTTC. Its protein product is CASSRRQGGYGYTF.

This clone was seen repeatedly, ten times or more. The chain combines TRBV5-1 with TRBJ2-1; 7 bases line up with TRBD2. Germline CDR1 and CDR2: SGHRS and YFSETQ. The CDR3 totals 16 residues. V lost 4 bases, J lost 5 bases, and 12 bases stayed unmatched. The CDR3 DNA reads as TGCGCCAGCAGCCAAGATCGACTAGCCTCAAACAATGAGCAGTTCTTC. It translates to CASSQDRLASNNEQFF.

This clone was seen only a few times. The CDR3 reads CASSEGRSTGELFF. The CDR3, as DNA: TGTGCCAGCAGTGAAGGTCGATCCACCGGGGAGCTGTTTTTT. The gene calls are TRBV2 and TRBJ2-2; D is ambiguous. Trimming took 1 base from V and 4 from J, leaving 7 bases between them. The germline CDR1 and CDR2 sequences are SNHLY and FYNNEI. This CDR3 comprises 14 residues.

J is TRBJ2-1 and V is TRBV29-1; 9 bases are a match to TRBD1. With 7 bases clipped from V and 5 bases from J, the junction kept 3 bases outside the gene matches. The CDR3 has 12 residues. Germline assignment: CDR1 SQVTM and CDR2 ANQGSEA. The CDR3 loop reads CSGTGENNEQFF. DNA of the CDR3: TGCAGCGGGACAGGGGAAAACAATGAGCAGTTCTTC.

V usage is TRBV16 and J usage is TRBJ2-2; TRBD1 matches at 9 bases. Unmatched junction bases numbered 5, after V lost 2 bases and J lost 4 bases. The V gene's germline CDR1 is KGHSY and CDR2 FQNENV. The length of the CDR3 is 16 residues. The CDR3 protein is CASSQAGTGRTGELFF. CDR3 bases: TGTGCCAGCAGCCAAGCCGGGACAGGGCGCACCGGGGAGCTGTTTTTT.

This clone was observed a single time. The CDR3 sequence: CASSLTGRNTEAFF. The CDR3 DNA reads TGTGCCAGCAGCTTAACAGGGAGGAACACTGAAGCTTTCTTT. The genes are TRBV11-2 and TRBJ1-1; TRBD1 is a possible D gene (6 bases). This CDR3 spans 14 amino acids. Trimming left V 2 bases short and J 1 base short, with 8 bases between. Germline V gene sequence: CDR1 SGHAT, CDR2 FQNNGV.

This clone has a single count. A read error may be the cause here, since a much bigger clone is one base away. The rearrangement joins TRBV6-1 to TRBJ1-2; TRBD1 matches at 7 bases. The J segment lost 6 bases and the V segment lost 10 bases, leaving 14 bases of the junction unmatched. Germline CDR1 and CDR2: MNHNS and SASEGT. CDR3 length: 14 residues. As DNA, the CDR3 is TGTGCCACCATTTCGACAGGGCGGCGAGATGGCTACACCTTC. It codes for CATISTGRRDGYTF.

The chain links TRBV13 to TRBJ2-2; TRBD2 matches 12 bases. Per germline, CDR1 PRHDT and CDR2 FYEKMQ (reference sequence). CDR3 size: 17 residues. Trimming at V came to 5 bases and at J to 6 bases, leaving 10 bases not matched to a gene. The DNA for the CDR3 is TGTGCCAGCAGCCTCCCCGGGACTAGCGGGTTCTCCGGGGAGCTGTTTTTT. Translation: CASSLPGTSGFSGELFF.